Below, 19 T cell receptor beta chains from the same sample are listed, as sequenced in a study of blood T cell repertoires in COVID-19. Libraries were prepared by immunoSEQ multiplex PCR; TCRdb keeps only in-frame clonotypes and omits some of them. The sample consists of around 81,000 clones, 88% of them appearing once. The specimen sequenced was peripheral blood. These receptors were obtained from a man in his 70s with acute or convalescent COVID-19.

V usage is TRBV7-3 and J usage is TRBJ1-5, with no clear D. Germline V gene lookup returns CDR1 SGHTA and CDR2 FQGTGA. There are 14 residues in the CDR3. V lost 2 bases, J lost 12 bases, and 17 bases lay in between. This CDR3 is CASSLWHLRRVQHF. In DNA form, the CDR3 reads TGTGCCAGCAGCTTATGGCACCTTCGGCGGGTCCAGCATTTT.

This clone was found a few times. The chain links TRBV2 to TRBJ2-1; D possibly corresponds to TRBD2 (5 bases). The CDR3 loop spans 15 amino acids. With 5 bases removed from V and 4 bases from J, the gap between germline ends came to 15 bases. Germline values: CDR1 SNHLY, CDR2 FYNNEI. The CDR3: CASSRFGLEYNEQFF. The CDR3 nucleotides are TGTGCCAGCAGTAGATTCGGACTGGAGTACAATGAGCAGTTCTTC.

A single count supports this clone. This chain uses TRBV25-1 with TRBJ2-2; 10 bases are a match to TRBD2. This CDR3 is 15 amino acids long. CDR1 and CDR2 from the germline V gene are MGHDK and SYGVNS. V shed 3 bases, J shed 4 bases, and the junction held 2 bases outside the gene matches. CDR3 in DNA: TGTGCCAGCAGTGAGCAGCGGGAGGGCACCGGGGAGCTGTTTTTT. The encoded protein is CASSEQREGTGELFF.

This clone was detected ten times or more. This sample also contains other DNA sequences that code for the same CDR3. The chain recombines TRBV5-4 with TRBJ1-6; D possibly corresponds to TRBD1 (5 bases). With 0 bases removed from V and 8 bases from J, the gap between germline ends came to 9 bases. This CDR3 is built from 14 residues. Germline CDR1 SGHNT, CDR2 YYREEE (reference sequence). CDR3 loop: CASSLGRGDSPLHF. For the CDR3, the DNA is TGTGCCAGCAGCTTGGGCCGGGGGGATTCACCCCTCCACTTT. Drawing the rest from reference TRBV5-4 and TRBJ1-6, the complete variable domain is ETGVTQSPTHLIKTRGQQVTLRCSSQSGHNTVSWYQQALGQGPQFIFQYYREEENGRGNFPPRFSGLQFPNYSSELNVNALELDDSALYLCASSLGRGDSPLHFGNGTRLTVT.

The J gene is TRBJ1-1, the V gene TRBV21-1; TRBD1, as called in the table, went unchecked against the DNA. TRBV21-1 is flagged as a pseudogene. This CDR3 spans 14 amino acids. As DNA, the CDR3 is TGTGCCAGCAAGGAAAGACAGCGATGGCCTGAAGCTTTCTTT. This translates into CASKERQRWPEAFF.

The CDR3 loop reads CASSLDSFNEKLFF. CDR3 bases: TGTGCCAGCAGCTTAGACAGTTTTAATGAAAAACTGTTTTTT. This chain uses TRBV7-2 with TRBJ1-4; D uncertain. Germline CDR1 SGHTA, CDR2 FQGNSA. Trimming took off 1 base at V and 4 bases at J, with 7 bases between the two ends. This CDR3 has 14 residues.

This clone has just one count. J is TRBJ2-7 and V is TRBV24-1; 7 nucleotides agree with TRBD2. V shed 1 base and J 12 bases; nucleotides not matched to a gene: 5. The CDR3 sequence is 12 residues long. The germline V gene encodes CDR1 KGHDR and CDR2 SFDVKD. The CDR3 loop reads CATSDFGGVLYF. The CDR3, as DNA: TGTGCCACCAGTGATTTTGGGGGGGTATTGTACTTC.

The rearrangement joins TRBV2 to TRBJ1-5, with TRBD1 matching 8 bases. With V trimmed by 6 bases and J by 5 bases, 3 bases remained unmatched. The CDR3 contains 13 residues. Germline lookup yields CDR1 SNHLY and CDR2 FYNNEI. CDR3 coding DNA: TGTGCCAGCAGAGGACAGGGTTATCAGCCCCAGCATTTT. Protein sequence: CASRGQGYQPQHF.

The table lists this clone with a few counts. This chain uses TRBV5-6 with TRBJ1-2, with D possibly being TRBD1 (5 bases). There are 15 residues in the CDR3. V was pared by 0 bases and J by 2 bases, with 11 bases between. Looked up from germline, CDR1 is SGHDT and CDR2 is YYEEEE. The CDR3 nucleotides are TGTGCCAGCAGCTTGGATCCCAGGGCAAACTATGGCTACACCTTC. It is translated as CASSLDPRANYGYTF.

J is TRBJ1-5 and V is TRBV4-3; no clear D gene. The CDR3 sequence is 13 residues long. V shed 0 bases and J shed 7 bases, with 7 bases lying between them. CDR1 and CDR2 (germline): LGHNA, YSLEER. The CDR3 nucleotides read TGCGCCAGCAGCCAAGATCGGTGGCAGCCCCAGCATTTT. Amino acid sequence: CASSQDRWQPQHF.

V and J are TRBV28 and TRBJ1-5; D is possibly TRBD1 (5 bases). CDR3 length: 14 amino acids. Per the germline V gene, CDR1 is MDHEN and CDR2 is SYDVKM. Trimming removed 7 bases from V and 7 bases from J, with 17 bases in between. This CDR3 is CASIWGVGNQPQHF. CDR3 DNA sequence: TGTGCCAGCATATGGGGGGTGGGAAACCAGCCCCAGCATTTT. Full variable domain (remainder filled in from reference TRBV28 and TRBJ1-5): DVKVTQSSRYLVKRTGEKVFLECVQDMDHENMFWYRQDPGLGLRLIYFSYDVKMKEKGDIPEGYSVSREKKERFSLILESASTNQTSMYLCASIWGVGNQPQHFGDGTRLSIL.

The chain carries TRBV6-4 and TRBJ1-6, with D possibly TRBD1 on 5 matching bases. Germline lookup yields CDR1 MRHNA and CDR2 SNTAGT. V was trimmed by 2 bases and J by 8 bases, leaving 10 bases between them. This CDR3 spans 14 amino acids. The CDR3: CASSDGGAYSPLHF. CDR3 DNA sequence: TGTGCCAGCAGTGACGGTGGGGCCTATTCACCCCTCCACTTT.

The rearrangement uses TRBV10-2 and TRBJ2-7, with 11 nucleotides matching TRBD2. Germline V gives CDR1 WSHSY, CDR2 SAAADI. The CDR3 has 14 residues. V shed 8 bases and J 4 bases; nucleotides not matched to a gene: 7. CDR3 DNA sequence: TGCGCCAGCCTTAGCGGGGGGGCCCAGTACGAGCAGTACTTC. The encoded protein is CASLSGGAQYEQYF.

This chain's CDR3 is CASSIIWRNTEAFF. In nucleotides, the CDR3 is TGTGCCAGTAGTATTATATGGAGAAACACTGAAGCTTTCTTT. The J gene is TRBJ1-1, the V gene TRBV19, with D hard to call. The CDR3 spans 14 residues. Germline assignment: CDR1 LNHDA and CDR2 SQIVND (reference sequence). V was cut by 3 bases and J by 2 bases, with 10 bases left in between.

This clone was recorded only once. This sequence joins TRBV5-1 and TRBJ1-2; 9 bases are shared with TRBD1. Germline loops: CDR1 SGHRS, CDR2 YFSETQ. The CDR3 runs to 15 residues. Trimming took 4 bases from V and 8 from J; bases not matched to a gene: 12. This CDR3 reads CASSGQDRGMGGYTF. As DNA, the CDR3 is TGCGCCAGCAGCGGGCAGGACAGGGGAATGGGAGGCTACACCTTC.

The chain has TRBV6-6 and TRBJ1-1, with a tentative D call TRBD1 (5 bases). This CDR3 is built from 14 residues. CDR1 and CDR2 (germline): MNHNY, SVGAGI (reference sequence). Deletions cut 2 bases from V and 1 base from J, with 8 bases between. CDR3 DNA sequence: TGTGCCAGCAGTTACCTTACAGGGAACACTGAAGCTTTCTTT. This codes for CASSYLTGNTEAFF.

This clone was picked up a small number of times. The rearrangement links TRBV6-2 or TRBV6-3 to TRBJ1-6; no clear D gene. The CDR3 extends over 11 amino acids. V lost 4 bases and J lost 10, with 5 bases in between. Germline-derived CDR1 and CDR2 are MNHEY and SVGEGT. The CDR3 coding sequence is TGTGCCAGCAGTTCATCCTCACCCCTCCACTTT. This codes for CASSSSSPLHF.

The V and J genes are TRBV5-5 and TRBJ1-6; 8 bases map to TRBD1. CDR1 SGHKS and CDR2 YYEKEE come from the germline V gene (reference sequence). Trimming at V came to 3 bases and at J to 10 bases, leaving 9 bases not matched to a gene. This CDR3 has 15 amino acids. CDR3 coding DNA: TGTGCCAGCAGCTCCCTCGGACAGGGACACTCACCCCTCCACTTT. Protein: CASSSLGQGHSPLHF.

The rearrangement links TRBV18 to TRBJ2-7; 8 nucleotides align to TRBD1. CDR3 size: 14 residues. Germline V gene sequence: CDR1 KGHSH, CDR2 LQKENI. The ends lost 6 bases at V and 0 bases at J; junction bases unmatched: 4. The CDR3 here is CASSPGTGSYEQYF. CDR3 nucleotide sequence: TGTGCCAGCTCGCCCGGGACAGGCTCCTACGAGCAGTACTTC.